This T cell receptor beta chain is drawn from a study of T-cell memory formation after mild COVID-19. It was 5'RACE with constant-segment primers that produced the TCR alpha and TCR beta cDNA libraries, which carried sample barcodes and UMIs. MiXCR, run by TCRdb on the 5' RACE reads, gives a single entry per CDR3 protein. The top ten clones hold approximately 12% of a sample with hundreds of thousands of distinct CDR3 sequences, 28% of them seen once. General study findings and limits: Chiefly within CM and EM were the contracting CD4+ clones; CD8+ ones were within EMRA. Among clones contracting day 15 to 85, CD4/CD8 was balanced, whereas later expanders leaned CD4+.

Unmatched junction bases numbered 11, after V lost 6 bases and J lost 0 bases. The V gene's germline CDR1 is SQVTM and CDR2 ANQGSEA. This CDR3 comprises 16 residues. As concerns this clonotype: Its cognate antigen is unknown.

Sequenced material: PBMCs or a T cell subset sorted from them (not recorded which). The TCR comes from an adult woman who had mild COVID-19 (a few samples of this study predate the infection). Cell type and time point are not known. The chain recombines TRBV29-1 with TRBJ2-7, with 10 positions matching TRBD1. CDR3 in amino acids: CSVATTGTGASYEQYF. CDR3 in DNA: TGCAGCGTCGCGACGACCGGGACAGGGGCCTCCTACGAGCAGTACTTC.